The 13 T cell receptor beta chains reported below all come from one sample, sequenced in a study of T cell repertoires in cytomegalovirus infection. TCRdb re-called the reads through MiXCR, storing one row per CDR3 protein. The repertoire has 350,000 to 450,000 distinct CDR3 sequences, roughly 20% of them found once; the top ten carry approximately 10%. Source material: PBMCs. These receptors were taken from a human donor in good health (CMV status not recorded). Some clones in this sample may be carry-over from other donors' samples.

This clonotype was seen more than once but under ten times. The chain joins TRBV5-4 to TRBJ2-7; 9 nucleotides match TRBD1. J lost 5 bases, V lost 4 bases, and 10 bases had no gene match. Germline CDR1 reads SGHNT; CDR2 reads YYREEE (reference sequence). The CDR3 runs 15 residues. CDR3 loop: CASSDTGTGLHEQYF. In nucleotides, the CDR3 is TGTGCCAGCAGCGATACCGGGACAGGGCTCCACGAGCAGTACTTC.

This rearrangement joins TRBV5-1 to TRBJ2-7; 11 bases line up with TRBD1. Trimming cost V 3 bases and J 6 bases; bases outside gene matches: 5. The CDR3 sequence is 14 residues long. CDR1 is SGHRS, CDR2 YFSETQ, per germline. CDR3 residues: CASSSGQGGAEQYF. In DNA, the CDR3 is TGCGCCAGCAGCTCGGGACAGGGGGGTGCCGAGCAGTACTTC.

The sample holds a few counts of this clonotype. This chain connects TRBV5-6 to TRBJ1-1; the match to TRBD1 covers 9 bases. CDR1 is SGHDT, CDR2 YYEEEE, per germline. The CDR3 covers 15 residues. The trim removed 3 bases at V and 0 bases at J, leaving 3 bases unmatched. The DNA for the CDR3 is TGTGCCAGCAGCTGGACAGGGGAAATGAACACTGAAGCTTTCTTT. Its translation is CASSWTGEMNTEAFF.

In this sample, this clonotype turned up a few times. The CDR3 reads CSARSGGDILEQYF. CDR3 coding DNA: TGCAGTGCTAGATCCGGAGGGGATATCCTCGAGCAGTACTTC. The rearrangement links TRBV20-1 to TRBJ2-7; TRBD2 is a possible D gene (6 bases). V gave up 2 bases and J gave up 6 bases, with 17 bases separating them. The CDR3 spans 14 residues. Germline V gene sequence: CDR1 DFQATT, CDR2 SNEGSKA (reference sequence).

A note on this clonotype: Given a much more abundant clone one base away, this may be a read error. The chain links TRBV7-2 to TRBJ2-3; 8 nucleotides line up with TRBD2. CDR3 length: 15 amino acids. V gave up 3 bases and J gave up 1 base; unmatched junction bases: 3. The germline V gene has CDR1 SGHTA and CDR2 FQGNSA. The CDR3 sequence: CASSFQAGGTDTQYF. CDR3 nucleotides: TGTGCCAGCAGCTTCCAAGCGGGGGGCACAGATACGCAGTATTTT. The entire variable domain, with the rest obtained from reference TRBV7-2 and TRBJ2-3, is as follows: GAGVSQSPSNKVTEKGKDVELRCDPISGHTALYWYRQSLGQGLEFLIYFQGNSAPDKSGLPSDRFSAERTGGSVSTLTIQRTQQEDSAVYLCASSFQAGGTDTQYFGPGTRLTVL.

This clonotype has a single count. This chain connects TRBV4-1 to TRBJ2-3; D is perhaps TRBD2 (5 bases). The CDR3 contains 15 residues. The V and J ends lost 1 base and 1 base respectively, with 9 bases between them. Looked up from germline, CDR1 is MGHRA and CDR2 is YSYEKL. Here the CDR3 reads CASSQGWTGTDTQYF. CDR3 DNA sequence: TGCGCCAGCAGCCAAGGCTGGACTGGCACAGATACGCAGTATTTT.

The chain links TRBV3-1 to TRBJ1-1, with D perhaps TRBD1 (6 bases). V was pared by 5 bases and J by 4 bases, with 20 bases between. The CDR3 sequence is 16 residues long. Germline V gene sequence: CDR1 LGHDT, CDR2 YNNKEL (reference sequence). The CDR3 loop reads CASSSRQALGGTEAFF. The DNA for the CDR3 is TGTGCCAGCAGCTCTAGACAGGCCCTAGGCGGCACTGAAGCTTTCTTT.

This clonotype has a handful of counts. The chain is built from TRBV20-1 and TRBJ2-3, with 8 bases identical to TRBD2. The germline CDR1 and CDR2 sequences are DFQATT and SNEGSKA (reference sequence). This CDR3 contains 14 residues. The V gene end was trimmed by 3 bases and the J gene end by 2 bases; junction bases not matched to a gene: 4. CDR3 nucleotide sequence: TGCAGTGCTAGTTTGCGGGGGGCCACAGATACGCAGTATTTT. It encodes CSASLRGATDTQYF.

The genes are TRBV6-1 and TRBJ1-5; 8 bases line up with TRBD1. Trimming removed 8 bases from V and 7 bases from J; junction bases left unmatched: 10. This CDR3 has 14 amino acids. CDR1 and CDR2 (germline): MNHNS, SASEGT. In DNA, the CDR3 is TGTGCCAGCCAACAACAGACAGGGGTGCAGCCCCAGCATTTT. Amino acids: CASQQQTGVQPQHF.

This clonotype has ten or more counts. V is TRBV4-1 and J is TRBJ1-5; 8 bases are a match to TRBD1. CDR1 and CDR2 (germline): MGHRA, YSYEKL. The CDR3 runs to 15 residues. With V trimmed by 1 base and J by 10 bases, 9 bases remained unmatched. Written as DNA, the CDR3 is TGCGCCAGCAGCCAAGCATTGGACAGGGAGGTACCCCAGCATTTT. Protein: CASSQALDREVPQHF.

The chain couples TRBV12-3 or TRBV12-4 to TRBJ2-1, with TRBD2 matching over 8 bases. V shed 6 bases and J 0 bases; nucleotides not matched to a gene: 4. The CDR3 totals 15 residues. The CDR3 DNA reads as TGTGCCAGCAGGGCCAGCGGGAGCTCCTACAATGAGCAGTTCTTC. Protein: CASRASGSSYNEQFF.

This clonotype was seen only a few times. This chain uses TRBV4-1 with TRBJ2-3; weak D call: TRBD2 (7 bases). The V gene lost 8 bases and the J gene lost 4 bases, with 16 bases spanning the gap. The CDR3 is 14 amino acids. Looked up from germline, CDR1 is MGHRA and CDR2 is YSYEKL. CDR3 region: CASRAWGGPDTQYF. The DNA of the CDR3 is TGCGCCAGCCGCGCTTGGGGGGGCCCAGATACGCAGTATTTT.

In this sample, this clonotype turned up many times. This chain joins TRBV7-2 and TRBJ1-3; D ambiguous. This CDR3 contains 15 residues. Germline values: CDR1 SGHTA, CDR2 FQGNSA. V dropped 5 bases and J dropped 0 bases, with 11 bases sitting between them. CDR3 residues: CASSLLHDSGNTIYF. DNA of the CDR3: TGTGCCAGCAGCCTTCTGCATGACTCTGGAAACACCATATATTTT.